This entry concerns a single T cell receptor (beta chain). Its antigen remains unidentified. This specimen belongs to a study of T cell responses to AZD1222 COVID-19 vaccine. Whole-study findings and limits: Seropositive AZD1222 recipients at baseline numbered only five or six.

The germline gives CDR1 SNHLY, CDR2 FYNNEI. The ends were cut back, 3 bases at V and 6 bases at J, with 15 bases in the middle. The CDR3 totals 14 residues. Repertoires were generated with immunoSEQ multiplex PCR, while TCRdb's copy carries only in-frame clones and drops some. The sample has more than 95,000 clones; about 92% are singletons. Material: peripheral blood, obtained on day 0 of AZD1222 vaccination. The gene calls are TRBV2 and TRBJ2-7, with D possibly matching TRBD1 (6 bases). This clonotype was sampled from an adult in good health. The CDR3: CASSDWQGFSEQYF. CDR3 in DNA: TGTGCCAGCAGTGACTGGCAGGGGTTTAGCGAGCAGTACTTC.